The entry below describes one T cell receptor (beta chain). Its antigen is as yet unknown. This entry is derived from a study of CD8 T cells in Susac syndrome. Overall study findings and caveats: A relatively small number of individuals underwent TCR sequencing and HLA analysis.

TCR beta sequencing covered blood CD8+ and CD4+ T cells. Matched for age and sex, the controls were healthy donors. The CDR3 length is 13 residues. With 5 bases removed from V and 4 bases from J, the gap between germline ends came to 7 bases. Germline V gene lookup returns CDR1 KGHDR and CDR2 SFDVKD. With random hexamers, roughly 0.45 to 1 ug RNA was reverse transcribed. Coverage of TCR beta CDR3 amplification by immunoSEQ multiplex PCR extended to 54 Vbeta and 13 Jbeta. TCRdb used MiXCR to reprocess the immunoSEQ multiplex PCR reads, holding one entry per CDR3 protein. The table includes about 140,000 distinct CDR3 sequences, 85% to 95% detected once.

The TCR comes from a human donor in good health. What was sequenced was CD8+ T cells from PBMCs. The chain couples TRBV24-1 to TRBJ2-2; no firm D call. CDR3 bases: TGTGCCACCAGTGGGATAGGCACCGGGGAGCTGTTTTTT. This encodes CATSGIGTGELFF.